The clone carrying this T cell receptor beta chain was seen more than once but under ten times. These data come from a study of early T cells in non-severe SARS-CoV-2 infection. TCRdb reanalysed the 5' RACE reads using MiXCR and keeps one entry per CDR3 protein. Of about 81,000 distinct CDR3 sequences listed, roughly 5.7% are singletons. Trimming took 1 base from V and 8 from J, leaving 11 bases between them. Germline CDR1 MNHNS, CDR2 SASEGT. The CDR3 sequence is 13 residues long. This clonotype was obtained from an adult who was a healthcare worker with PCR-confirmed SARS-CoV-2 infection or an uninfected control (not recorded which). What was sequenced was whole blood. This chain connects TRBV6-1 to TRBJ1-2, with D possibly being TRBD1 (6 bases). CDR3 region: CASSEGQATGYTF. CDR3 sequence (DNA): TGTGCCAGCAGTGAAGGACAGGCTACCGGCTACACCTTC.